Described below is a single TCR beta chain sequence and its context. Original handling: Estimation of nucleated cell counts was performed using reference gene primer amplification. Sequenced by immunoSEQ multiplex PCR; TCRdb stores in-frame clones only, minus some. V, J and clone size were drawn from that table, and D and trimming were deduced from the DNA. The sample consists of 200,000 to 250,000 clones, roughly 80% of them appearing once. This entry belongs to a study of blood T cell repertoires in COVID-19. Study-wide background: PBMCs, B-cell-depleted T cells, or T cells provided the cDNA or gDNA that made up the material.

J lost 6 bases, V lost 1 base, and 2 bases had no gene match. The CDR3 contains 14 residues. Germline V gene lookup returns CDR1 MNHEY and CDR2 SMNVEV (reference sequence). Those who participated ranged in age from roughly 18 to 89 years and resided in about two dozen US areas. Clinical histories supplied by participants themselves formed the basis of cohort assignment. The clonotype originates from a woman aged 40 to 49 with acute COVID-19. The V and J genes are TRBV27 and TRBJ1-2; 10 nucleotides match TRBD1. The specimen was PBMCs or T cells enriched from blood (not recorded which). The CDR3 reads CASSLFGTGDGYTF. The CDR3 region has the DNA TGTGCCAGCAGTTTATTTGGGACAGGGGATGGCTACACCTTC.